These 25 T cell receptor beta chains were all obtained from the same sample, sequenced in a study of T cell responses to AZD1222 COVID-19 vaccine. Repertoires were generated with immunoSEQ multiplex PCR, while TCRdb's copy carries only in-frame clones and drops some. Of 200,000 or so clones detected, roughly 92% appear once; the ten largest clones hold around 1%. Sequencing used peripheral blood, obtained 28 days after the second AZD1222 dose. Receptors were obtained from an adult who received the AZD1222 COVID-19 vaccine.

The chain links TRBV5-1 to TRBJ2-3; 7 bases align to TRBD2. The CDR3 loop spans 16 amino acids. With 0 bases clipped from V and 1 base from J, the junction kept 5 bases outside the gene matches. CDR1 is SGHRS and CDR2 is YFSETQ in the germline V gene. The CDR3 coding sequence is TGCGCCAGCAGCTTGGGACTAGCTGAGCGCACAGATACGCAGTATTTT. The encoded protein is CASSLGLAERTDTQYF.

The chain recombines TRBV10-3 with TRBJ2-3; 9 bases match TRBD2. Germline CDR1 ENHRY, CDR2 SYGVKD. CDR3 length: 17 amino acids. V gave up 2 bases and J gave up 2 bases; unmatched junction bases: 8. CDR3 DNA: TGTGCCATCAGTGAGGCGGCTAGCGGGGACCCCACAGATACGCAGTATTTT. This encodes CAISEAASGDPTDTQYF.

The CDR3 DNA reads as TGTGCCAGCTCAGCGAGACAGGAGCGTGAAGCTTTCTTT. Translated: CASSARQEREAFF. J is TRBJ1-1 and V is TRBV18, with D perhaps matching TRBD1 (6 bases). The CDR3 length is 13 residues. Trimming shortened V by 5 bases and J by 7 bases, and 14 bases separated the two germline ends. Germline V gives CDR1 KGHSH, CDR2 LQKENI.

V is TRBV28 and J is TRBJ2-2; TRBD2 matches at 8 bases. V dropped 6 bases and J dropped 6; count of bases not matched to a gene: 12. The CDR3 runs 16 residues. CDR1 is MDHEN, CDR2 SYDVKM, per germline. In DNA form, the CDR3 reads TGTGCCAGCAGCCCCGAGGGACTAGGCGAGGCCGGGGAGCTGTTTTTT. This gives the protein CASSPEGLGEAGELFF. The variable domain in full, with the rest retrieved from reference TRBV28 and TRBJ2-2, is DVKVTQSSRYLVKRTGEKVFLECVQDMDHENMFWYRQDPGLGLRLIYFSYDVKMKEKGDIPEGYSVSREKKERFSLILESASTNQTSMYLCASSPEGLGEAGELFFGEGSRLTVL.

The chain employs TRBV3-1 (or the pseudogene TRBV3-2) and TRBJ2-7; D gene ambiguous. CDR3 size: 13 residues. V shed 1 base and J shed 2 bases, with 6 bases lying between them. CDR1 and CDR2 (germline): LGHDT, YNNKEL (reference sequence). The CDR3 reads CASSQGPTYEQYF. The CDR3 nucleotides are TGTGCCAGCAGCCAAGGACCAACCTACGAGCAGTACTTC.

J is TRBJ1-2 and V is TRBV7-3, with D maybe TRBD1 (5 bases). Trimming stripped 5 bases from V and 7 bases from J, with 14 bases between. In germline, CDR1 is SGHTA, CDR2 FQGTGA. The CDR3 runs 13 residues. For the CDR3, the DNA is TGTGCCAGCAGCGCCGGGCAGGGCGGTGGCTACACCTTC. Encoded protein: CASSAGQGGGYTF.

The chain carries TRBV5-4 and TRBJ1-1; a weak D match, TRBD1 (5 bases). This CDR3 comprises 15 residues. CDR1 is SGHNT and CDR2 is YYREEE in the germline V gene (reference sequence). Between the trimmed V and J ends, which lost 3 bases and 5 bases, there was a span of 17 bases. The CDR3 protein is CASSSRVGGRTEAFF. CDR3 nucleotides: TGTGCCAGCAGCTCCCGAGTGGGGGGTCGGACTGAAGCTTTCTTT.

The chain recombines TRBV14 with TRBJ1-3, with D possibly matching TRBD1 (6 bases). This CDR3 is 16 amino acids long. The germline CDR1 and CDR2 sequences are SGHDN and FVKESK. V was trimmed by 1 base and J by 0 bases, leaving 10 bases between them. This CDR3 reads CASSQGQGSSGNTIYF. The DNA for the CDR3 is TGTGCCAGCAGCCAAGGCCAGGGGAGCTCTGGAAACACCATATATTTT.

V and J are TRBV29-1 and TRBJ1-1, with D perhaps TRBD1 (5 bases). Germline lookup yields CDR1 SQVTM and CDR2 ANQGSEA. CDR3 length equals 11 residues. Trimming removed 7 bases from V and 10 bases from J, with 16 bases in between. The CDR3 region is CSGFTGGSAFF. CDR3 sequence (DNA): TGCAGCGGTTTCACCGGGGGATCAGCTTTCTTT.

The chain is built from TRBV19 and TRBJ1-5; D may be TRBD1 (6 bases). This CDR3 comprises 15 residues. Trimming pared 7 bases from V and 4 bases from J, leaving 17 bases between. CDR1 is LNHDA and CDR2 is SQIVND in the germline V gene (reference sequence). For the CDR3, the DNA is TGTGCCAGTACCTCAGGGGCAGGAGCAAATCAGCCCCAGCATTTT. Protein product: CASTSGAGANQPQHF.

The chain joins TRBV15 to TRBJ1-4, with 8 bases matching TRBD1. Losses at the gene ends were 5 bases for V and 12 bases for J; bases not matched to a gene: 5. The CDR3 is made up of 12 amino acids. Looked up from germline, CDR1 is LNHNV and CDR2 is YYDKDF (reference sequence). The CDR3 here is CATSGQGAELFF. The CDR3 DNA is TGTGCCACCAGCGGACAGGGAGCCGAACTGTTTTTT.

The chain combines TRBV7-9 with TRBJ1-6, with D possibly TRBD1 on 5 matching bases. CDR3 size: 15 residues. Trimming took 8 bases from V and 7 from J, leaving 18 bases between them. Per the germline V gene, CDR1 is SEHNR and CDR2 is FQNEAQ (reference sequence). The CDR3 DNA follows: TGTGCCAGCCTGGGTAACGGGGGAAAGAATTCACCCCTCCACTTT. Translation gives CASLGNGGKNSPLHF.

The V call is TRBV20-1, the J call TRBJ2-2; maybe TRBD2 (7 bases). CDR1 and CDR2 (germline): DFQATT, SNEGSKA (reference sequence). The CDR3 length is 15 residues. The V and J ends lost 3 bases and 4 bases respectively, with 15 bases between them. For the CDR3, the DNA is TGCAGTGCTAGTCCGCGGGGGCGGAGCACCGGGGAGCTGTTTTTT. It translates to CSASPRGRSTGELFF.

V is TRBV5-1 and J is TRBJ2-2; D possibly uses TRBD1 or TRBD2 (5 bases each). The CDR3 loop spans 14 amino acids. Per the germline V gene, CDR1 is SGHRS and CDR2 is YFSETQ. V gave up 2 bases and J gave up 6 bases, with 11 bases separating them. CDR3 amino acids: CASSLAEGPGELFF. DNA of the CDR3: TGCGCCAGCAGCTTAGCCGAGGGGCCCGGGGAGCTGTTTTTT.

The genes are TRBV3-1 (or the pseudogene TRBV3-2) and TRBJ1-4; a possible D gene is TRBD1 (5 bases). Germline-derived CDR1 and CDR2 are LGHDT and YNNKEL (reference sequence). V lost 4 bases to trimming and J lost 7 bases, with 16 bases between them. The CDR3 has 15 amino acids. The CDR3 spells CASSPSGSKAEKLFF. CDR3 nucleotide sequence: TGTGCCAGCAGCCCCTCAGGGAGTAAGGCTGAAAAACTGTTTTTT.

V usage is TRBV11-2 and J usage is TRBJ2-7, with D perhaps assigned TRBD1 or TRBD2 (5 bases each). V lost 5 bases, J lost 4 bases, and 15 bases lay in between. Germline V gene lookup returns CDR1 SGHAT and CDR2 FQNNGV. This CDR3 region has 14 residues. CDR3 bases: TGTGCCAGCAGCCCCCCCCGGGGCTTTTACGAGCAGTACTTC. Encoded protein: CASSPPRGFYEQYF. The whole variable domain, remainder taken from reference TRBV11-2 and TRBJ2-7, is EAGVAQSPRYKIIEKRQSVAFWCNPISGHATLYWYQQILGQGPKLLIQFQNNGVVDDSQLPKDRFSAERLKGVDSTLKIQPAKLEDSAVYLCASSPPRGFYEQYFGPGTRLTVT.

The chain carries TRBV5-1 and TRBJ1-3, with a weak D call TRBD1 (5 bases). The CDR3 sequence is 16 residues long. CDR1 SGHRS and CDR2 YFSETQ come from the germline V gene. Trimming took 1 base from V and 5 from J, leaving 16 bases between them. CDR3 nucleotide sequence: TGCGCCAGCAGCTTGACCGGGACGCAATTTAGAAACACCATATATTTT. Its protein product is CASSLTGTQFRNTIYF. Looking up the rest from reference TRBV5-1 and TRBJ1-3 gives the full variable domain: KAGVTQTPRYLIKTRGQQVTLSCSPISGHRSVSWYQQTPGQGLQFLFEYFSETQRNKGNFPGRFSGRQFSNSRSEMNVSTLELGDSALYLCASSLTGTQFRNTIYFGEGSWLTVV.

This clone has a single count. The rearrangement links TRBV11-2 to TRBJ1-6; D possibly corresponds to TRBD1 (5 bases). With 0 bases removed from V and 6 bases from J, the gap between germline ends came to 12 bases. The CDR3 spans 16 residues. Germline V gives CDR1 SGHAT, CDR2 FQNNGV. The CDR3 spells CASSLDWAQVNSPLHF. CDR3 DNA sequence: TGTGCCAGCAGCTTAGATTGGGCACAGGTTAATTCACCCCTCCACTTT.

This clone was seen once. As DNA, the CDR3 is TGTGCCAGCAGTATCCGGGGGGGCCGAGTCAATGAGCAGTTCTTC. This translates into CASSIRGGRVNEQFF. The rearrangement joins TRBV6-5 to TRBJ2-1, with 8 nucleotides matching TRBD2. V lost 5 bases to trimming and J lost 6 bases; unmatched junction nucleotides: 9. Germline loops: CDR1 MNHEY, CDR2 SVGAGI. The CDR3 runs 15 residues.

The J gene is TRBJ1-2, the V gene TRBV18, with 10 bases lining up with TRBD1. Germline values: CDR1 KGHSH, CDR2 LQKENI. Trimming cost V 4 bases and J 7 bases; bases outside gene matches: 9. The CDR3 contains 15 residues. CDR3 in amino acids: CASSLRTGGPFGYTF. The CDR3 DNA is TGTGCCAGCTCACTTAGGACAGGGGGGCCTTTTGGCTACACCTTC.

The chain combines TRBV4-1 with TRBJ1-5; tentatively, D is TRBD1 (6 bases). Germline V gives CDR1 MGHRA, CDR2 YSYEKL. The CDR3 has 17 residues. Deletions cut 1 base from V and 3 bases from J, with 16 bases between. This CDR3 reads CASSQGPTGRNNQPQHF. The CDR3 DNA sequence: TGCGCCAGCAGCCAAGGACCCACAGGGAGAAACAATCAGCCCCAGCATTTT.

The chain carries TRBV6-5 and TRBJ2-2; TRBD2 agrees at 10 bases. Trimming took 5 bases from V and 4 from J; bases not matched to a gene: 4. The germline gives CDR1 MNHEY, CDR2 SVGAGI. The CDR3 sequence is 15 residues long. CDR3 sequence (DNA): TGTGCCAGCAGTCGTAGCGGGGGGCCCACCGGGGAGCTGTTTTTT. Translation: CASSRSGGPTGELFF.

The genes are TRBV7-2 and TRBJ1-2; 12 bases match TRBD1. Per the germline V gene, CDR1 is SGHTA and CDR2 is FQGNSA. V shed 5 bases, J shed 0 bases, and the junction held 10 bases outside the gene matches. The CDR3 covers 18 residues. Written as DNA, the CDR3 is TGTGCCAGCAGCCCATCTGGGACAGGGGGCAGTGCTAACTATGGCTACACCTTC. This codes for CASSPSGTGGSANYGYTF.

The rearrangement joins TRBV9 to TRBJ1-6; tentative D call: TRBD1 (5 bases). V gave up 0 bases and J gave up 9 bases, with 13 bases separating them. This CDR3 spans 15 amino acids. Germline-derived CDR1 and CDR2 are SGDLS and YYNGEE. The CDR3 here is CASSVEDQGGSPLHF. In DNA, the CDR3 is TGTGCCAGCAGCGTAGAGGACCAGGGAGGTTCACCCCTCCACTTT.

The V gene is TRBV28, the J gene TRBJ1-2; D unresolved. The V and J ends lost 6 bases and 5 bases respectively, with 10 bases between them. Looked up from germline, CDR1 is MDHEN and CDR2 is SYDVKM. The CDR3 spans 12 residues. The CDR3 DNA sequence: TGTGCCAGCAGCTTCCGGCGGTATGGCTACACCTTC. Its protein product is CASSFRRYGYTF.